Presented here are 13 T cell receptor beta chains from one specimen sequenced in a study of technical replicates of blood from a handful of donors. Here immunoSEQ multiplex PCR was the method, and the copy in TCRdb shows in-frame clones only, minus some. The sample includes approximately 76,000 clones, 90% to 95% of them seen just once. Material: T cells isolated from PBMCs. The receptors stem from a human donor in good health.

This chain uses TRBV7-6 with TRBJ2-2; D not resolved. The V gene lost 4 bases and the J gene lost 1 base, with 7 bases spanning the gap. This CDR3 has 14 amino acids. CDR1 is SGHVS, CDR2 FNYEAQ, per germline. Here the CDR3 reads CASSSPQNTGELFF. The CDR3 bases are TGTGCCAGCAGCTCCCCACAGAACACCGGGGAGCTGTTTTTT.

The V and J genes are TRBV19 and TRBJ1-4, with a tentative D call TRBD1 (6 bases). CDR3 length equals 14 residues. The germline V and J ends were trimmed by 6 bases and 2 bases, with 10 bases remaining between them. Germline V gene sequence: CDR1 LNHDA, CDR2 SQIVND (reference sequence). In DNA, the CDR3 is TGTGCCAGTAGCGACAGGTTGACTAATGAAAAACTGTTTTTT. Translating it yields CASSDRLTNEKLFF.

V usage is TRBV6-1 and J usage is TRBJ2-1; 8 bases are shared with TRBD2. This CDR3 is 18 amino acids long. V was clipped by 1 base and J by 2 bases; unmatched bases: 10. Per the germline V gene, CDR1 is MNHNS and CDR2 is SASEGT. The CDR3 protein is CASSEVWLWREAYNEQFF. The CDR3 nucleotides are TGTGCCAGCAGTGAAGTTTGGCTTTGGCGGGAGGCCTACAATGAGCAGTTCTTC.

The gene calls are TRBV4-1 and TRBJ2-1, with TRBD2 identical over 16 bases. V shed 3 bases, J shed 6 bases, and the junction held 8 bases outside the gene matches. CDR1 and CDR2 (germline): MGHRA, YSYEKL. This CDR3 spans 18 amino acids. The DNA for the CDR3 is TGCGCCAGCAGCCAGAGTCCCGGGACTAGCGGGAGGGCCAATGAGCAGTTCTTC. This translates into CASSQSPGTSGRANEQFF.

The gene calls are TRBV14 and TRBJ2-3, with TRBD2 identical over 9 bases. Germline loops: CDR1 SGHDN, CDR2 FVKESK. Trimming at V came to 4 bases and at J to 2 bases, leaving 19 bases not matched to a gene. This CDR3 has 20 residues. In nucleotides, the CDR3 is TGTGCCAGCAGCCGACGGCGGCCAGCGGGGGGCCCGAACCCCACAGATACGCAGTATTTT. It is translated as CASSRRRPAGGPNPTDTQYF.

The chain links TRBV21-1 to TRBJ2-7; the DNA was not compared with TRBD1, the D call given in the table. TRBV21-1 is reported as a pseudogene. The CDR3 consists of 20 residues. The CDR3 nucleotides read TGTGCCAGCAGCAAAGCTCCACCAAAGTACAACGGACAGTTTTTCGACGAGCAGTACTTC. This sequence encodes CASSKAPPKYNGQFFDEQYF.

This chain connects TRBV6-1 to TRBJ1-2; D is possibly TRBD1 (6 bases). This CDR3 is built from 16 residues. Germline V CDR1 and CDR2: MNHNS, SASEGT. The V and J ends lost 3 bases and 2 bases respectively, with 16 bases between them. CDR3 sequence: CASSDTTTGPNYGYTF. The CDR3 DNA follows: TGTGCCAGCAGTGACACAACGACAGGCCCGAACTATGGCTACACCTTC.

Of note for this clone: At one end the junction does not follow the germline gene, possibly because of a read error. The chain carries TRBV5-4 and TRBJ1-3; D gene uncertain. The length of the CDR3 is 14 residues. Germline V lookup: CDR1 SGHNT, CDR2 YYREEE (reference sequence). CDR3 sequence (DNA): TGTGCCAGCACCTTGTTCGGCTCTGGAAACACCATATATTTT. Translating it yields CASTLFGSGNTIYF.

V usage is TRBV7-8 and J usage is TRBJ2-3; 11 bases align to TRBD2. The CDR3 runs to 16 residues. Germline CDR1 and CDR2: SGHVS and FQNEAQ. The junction had 2 bases not matched to a gene; V was cut back by 3 bases and J by 0 bases. The CDR3, as DNA: TGTGCCAGCAGCTTTAGCGGGGGGGGGAGCACAGATACGCAGTATTTT. This gives the protein CASSFSGGGSTDTQYF.

The J gene is TRBJ1-2, the V gene TRBV7-9; 7 bases are a match to TRBD1. Germline V gives CDR1 SEHNR, CDR2 FQNEAQ (reference sequence). V trimming: 5 bases; J trimming: 0 bases; junction bases outside the gene matches: 6. This CDR3 region has 15 residues. The CDR3 here is CASSPTTGTNYGYTF. The CDR3 DNA reads as TGTGCCAGCAGCCCAACGACAGGGACTAACTATGGCTACACCTTC. Together with reference TRBV7-9 and TRBJ1-2, the CDR3 gives the full variable domain: DTGVSQNPRHKITKRGQNVTFRCDPISEHNRLYWYRQTLGQGPEFLTYFQNEAQLEKSRLLSDRFSAERPKGSFSTLEIQRTEQGDSAMYLCASSPTTGTNYGYTFGSGTRLTVV.

This rearrangement joins TRBV7-9 to TRBJ2-5; 13 positions match TRBD2. V shed 6 bases, J shed 5 bases, and the junction held 6 bases outside the gene matches. Looked up from germline, CDR1 is SEHNR and CDR2 is FQNEAQ (reference sequence). The CDR3 sequence is 15 residues long. As DNA, the CDR3 is TGTGCCAGCAGTCGGGGGACTAGCGGGATGGAGACCCAGTACTTC. It yields the protein CASSRGTSGMETQYF.

This rearrangement joins TRBV7-8 to TRBJ1-1, with TRBD1 identical over 10 bases. Per the germline V gene, CDR1 is SGHVS and CDR2 is FQNEAQ. The CDR3 loop spans 15 amino acids. V lost 2 bases, J lost 4 bases, and 4 bases stayed unmatched. The CDR3 spells CASSLTRDRGTEAFF. CDR3 DNA sequence: TGTGCCAGCAGCTTAACCCGGGACAGGGGCACTGAAGCTTTCTTT.

This chain uses TRBV19 with TRBJ2-2; D perhaps matches TRBD2 (5 bases). The CDR3 sequence is 13 residues long. The V end was cut by 7 bases, the J end by 2 bases, with 8 bases between. CDR1 and CDR2 (germline): LNHDA, SQIVND (reference sequence). CDR3 DNA sequence: TGTGCCAGTATGAGCGGTAACACCGGGGAGCTGTTTTTT. It translates to CASMSGNTGELFF.